The clone carrying this TCR beta chain was found a few times. Antigen specificity is unknown. Trimming stripped 0 bases from V and 0 bases from J, with 15 bases between. The germline V gene has CDR1 SGHRS and CDR2 YFSETQ. The CDR3 length is 17 residues. The data stem from a study of T cells in Graves' hyperthyroidism and ophthalmopathy. In the study overall: Before treatment of any kind, peripheral blood was taken at initial diagnosis. Study-level results: Most clonotypes expanded in the thyroid (above 0.001) were also present in blood. For ophthalmopathy, model prediction preceded onset by a median approximately 6 months.

The patients, who ranged from 18 to 65 in age, presented with newly diagnosed hyperthyroidism lasting under 2 months. Amplified regions were TCR beta CDR3 sequences from RNA transcripts. HTBI primers were employed in a first-round RT-PCR of the TCR CDR3. TCRdb re-derived calls from the multiplex PCR reads in MiXCR, one entry per CDR3 protein. The sample contains nearly 600,000 distinct CDR3 sequences, about 15% of which appear only once. The sequencing input was blood. The receptor was isolated from a woman in her thirties with Graves' hyperthyroidism that later progressed to Graves' ophthalmopathy. The chain has TRBV5-1 and TRBJ1-2, with a possible D match to TRBD1 (5 bases). CDR3 sequence (DNA): TGCGCCAGCAGCTTGGGGCCAAGCAAGGGGACTAACTATGGCTACACCTTC. This encodes CASSLGPSKGTNYGYTF.